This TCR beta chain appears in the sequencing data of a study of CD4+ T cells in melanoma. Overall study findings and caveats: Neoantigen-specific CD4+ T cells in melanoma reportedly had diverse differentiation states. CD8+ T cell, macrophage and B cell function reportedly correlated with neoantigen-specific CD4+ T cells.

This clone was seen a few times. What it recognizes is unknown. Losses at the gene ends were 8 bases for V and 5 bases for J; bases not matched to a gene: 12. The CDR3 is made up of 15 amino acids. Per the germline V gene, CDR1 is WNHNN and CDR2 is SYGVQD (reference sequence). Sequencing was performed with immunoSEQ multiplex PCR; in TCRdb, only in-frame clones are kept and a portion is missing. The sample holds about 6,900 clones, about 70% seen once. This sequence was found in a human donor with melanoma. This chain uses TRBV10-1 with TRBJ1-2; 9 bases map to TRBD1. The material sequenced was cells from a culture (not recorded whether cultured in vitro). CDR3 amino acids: CASPYRGGTGYGYTF. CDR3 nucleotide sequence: TGCGCCAGCCCTTATCGGGGCGGGACAGGGTATGGCTACACCTTC.